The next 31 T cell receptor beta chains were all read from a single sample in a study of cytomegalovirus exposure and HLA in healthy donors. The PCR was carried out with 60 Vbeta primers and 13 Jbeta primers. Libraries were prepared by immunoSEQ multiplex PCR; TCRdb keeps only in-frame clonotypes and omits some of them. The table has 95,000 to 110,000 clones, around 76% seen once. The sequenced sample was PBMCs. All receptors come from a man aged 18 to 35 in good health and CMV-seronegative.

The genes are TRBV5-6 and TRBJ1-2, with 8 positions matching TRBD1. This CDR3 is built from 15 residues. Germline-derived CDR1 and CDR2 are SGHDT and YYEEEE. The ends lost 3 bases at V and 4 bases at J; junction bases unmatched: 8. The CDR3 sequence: CASSSEEDRVYGYTF. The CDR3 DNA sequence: TGTGCCAGCAGCTCCGAGGAGGACAGGGTCTATGGCTACACCTTC. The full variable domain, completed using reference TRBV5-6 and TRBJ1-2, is DAGVTQSPTHLIKTRGQQVTLRCSPKSGHDTVSWYQQALGQGPQFIFQYYEEEERQRGNFPDRFSGHQFPNYSSELNVNALLLGDSALYLCASSSEEDRVYGYTFGSGTRLTVV.

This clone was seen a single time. CDR3 sequence (DNA): TGTGCCAGCAGCAAAACGACGGGCCGGGCGGGGTATGGCTACACCTTC. This codes for CASSKTTGRAGYGYTF. The genes are TRBV21-1 and TRBJ1-2. TRBV21-1 constitutes a pseudogene. The CDR3 has 16 residues.

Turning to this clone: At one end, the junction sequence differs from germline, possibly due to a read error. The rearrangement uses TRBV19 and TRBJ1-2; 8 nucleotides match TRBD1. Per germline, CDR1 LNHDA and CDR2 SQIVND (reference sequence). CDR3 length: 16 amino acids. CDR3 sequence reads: CASSSTRTGKGYGYTF. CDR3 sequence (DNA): TGTGCCAGCAGTAGTACCAGGACAGGGAAGGGCTATGGCTACACCTTC.

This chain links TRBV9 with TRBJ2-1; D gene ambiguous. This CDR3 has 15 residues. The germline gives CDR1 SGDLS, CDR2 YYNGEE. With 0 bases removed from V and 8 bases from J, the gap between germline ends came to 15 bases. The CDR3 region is CASSVGWRPTDEQFF. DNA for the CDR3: TGTGCCAGCAGCGTAGGGTGGCGGCCCACTGATGAGCAGTTCTTC.

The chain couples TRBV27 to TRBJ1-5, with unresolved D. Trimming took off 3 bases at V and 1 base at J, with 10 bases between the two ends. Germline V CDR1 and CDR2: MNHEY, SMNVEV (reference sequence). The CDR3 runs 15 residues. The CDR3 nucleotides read TGTGCCAGCAGTTTTACCAGTGTCAGCAATCAGCCCCAGCATTTT. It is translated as CASSFTSVSNQPQHF.

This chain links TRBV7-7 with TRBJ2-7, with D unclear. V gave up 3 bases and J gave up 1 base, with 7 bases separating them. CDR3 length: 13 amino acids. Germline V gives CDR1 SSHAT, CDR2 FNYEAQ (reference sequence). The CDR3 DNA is TGTGCCAGCAGCTTGTGGCAGTCCTACGAGCAGTACTTC. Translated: CASSLWQSYEQYF. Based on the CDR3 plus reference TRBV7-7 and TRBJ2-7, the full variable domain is GAGVSQSPRYKVTKRGQDVTLRCDPISSHATLYWYQQALGQGPEFLTYFNYEAQPDKSGLPSDRFSAERPEGSISTLTIQRTEQRDSAMYRCASSLWQSYEQYFGPGTRLTVT.

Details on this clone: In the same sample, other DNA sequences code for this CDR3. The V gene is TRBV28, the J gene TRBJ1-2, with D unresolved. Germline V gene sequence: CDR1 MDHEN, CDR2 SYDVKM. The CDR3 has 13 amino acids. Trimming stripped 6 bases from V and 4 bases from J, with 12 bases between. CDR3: CASRRDGSYGYTF. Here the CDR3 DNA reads TGTGCCAGCAGGCGGGATGGTAGCTATGGCTACACCTTC.

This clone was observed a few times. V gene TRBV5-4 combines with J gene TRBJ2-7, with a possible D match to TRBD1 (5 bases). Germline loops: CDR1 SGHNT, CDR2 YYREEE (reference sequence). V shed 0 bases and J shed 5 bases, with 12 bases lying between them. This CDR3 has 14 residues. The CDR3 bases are TGTGCCAGCAGCTTGGAGGCAGGGTTCCACGAGCAGTACTTC. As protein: CASSLEAGFHEQYF.

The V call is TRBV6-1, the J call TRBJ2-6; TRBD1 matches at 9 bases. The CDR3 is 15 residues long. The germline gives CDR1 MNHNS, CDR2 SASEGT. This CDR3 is CALEQGAYGANVLTF. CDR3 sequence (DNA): TGTGCGCTAGAACAGGGGGCTTACGGGGCCAACGTCCTGACTTTC.

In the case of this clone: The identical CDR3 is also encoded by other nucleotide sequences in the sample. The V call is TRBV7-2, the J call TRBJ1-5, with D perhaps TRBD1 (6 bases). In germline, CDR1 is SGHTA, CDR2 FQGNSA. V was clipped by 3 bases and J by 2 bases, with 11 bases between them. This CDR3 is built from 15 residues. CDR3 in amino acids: CASSLQGSGNQPQHF. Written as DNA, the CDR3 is TGTGCCAGCAGCTTGCAGGGGTCGGGCAATCAGCCCCAGCATTTT.

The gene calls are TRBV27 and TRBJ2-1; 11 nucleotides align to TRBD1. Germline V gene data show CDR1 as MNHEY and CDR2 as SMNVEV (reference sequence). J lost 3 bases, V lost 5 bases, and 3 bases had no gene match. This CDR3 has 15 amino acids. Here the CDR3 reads CASSDGTGGYNEQFF. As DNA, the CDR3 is TGTGCCAGCAGTGATGGGACAGGGGGCTACAATGAGCAGTTCTTC.

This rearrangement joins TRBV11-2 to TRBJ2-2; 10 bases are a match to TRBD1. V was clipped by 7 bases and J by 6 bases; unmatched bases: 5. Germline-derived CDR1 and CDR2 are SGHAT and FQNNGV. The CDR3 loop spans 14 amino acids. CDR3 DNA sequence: TGTGCCAGCACCTGGGACAGGGGAGCCGGGGAGCTGTTTTTT. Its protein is CASTWDRGAGELFF.

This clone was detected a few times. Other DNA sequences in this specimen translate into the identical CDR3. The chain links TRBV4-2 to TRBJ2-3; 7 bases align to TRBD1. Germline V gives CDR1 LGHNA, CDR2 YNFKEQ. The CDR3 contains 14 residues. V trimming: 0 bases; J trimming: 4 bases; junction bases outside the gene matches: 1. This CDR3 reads CASSQEGGADTQYF. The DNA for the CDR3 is TGTGCCAGCAGCCAAGAAGGGGGCGCAGATACGCAGTATTTT.

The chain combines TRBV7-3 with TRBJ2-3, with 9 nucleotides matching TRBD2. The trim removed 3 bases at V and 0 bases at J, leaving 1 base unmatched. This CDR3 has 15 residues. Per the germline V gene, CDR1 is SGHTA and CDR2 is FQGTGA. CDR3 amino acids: CASSFSGGSTDTQYF. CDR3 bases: TGTGCCAGCAGCTTCAGCGGGGGGAGCACAGATACGCAGTATTTT. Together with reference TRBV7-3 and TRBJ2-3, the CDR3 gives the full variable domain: GAGVSQTPSNKVTEKGKYVELRCDPISGHTALYWYRQSLGQGPEFLIYFQGTGAADDSGLPNDRFFAVRPEGSVSTLKIQRTERGDSAVYLCASSFSGGSTDTQYFGPGTRLTVL.

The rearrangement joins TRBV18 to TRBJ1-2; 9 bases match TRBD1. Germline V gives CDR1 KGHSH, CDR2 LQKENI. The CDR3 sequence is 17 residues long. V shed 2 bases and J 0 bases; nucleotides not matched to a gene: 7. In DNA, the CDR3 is TGTGCCAGCTCACCATCACAGGGGGCCCTTTCTAACTATGGCTACACCTTC. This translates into CASSPSQGALSNYGYTF. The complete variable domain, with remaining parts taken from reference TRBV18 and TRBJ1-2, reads NAGVMQNPRHLVRRRGQEARLRCSPMKGHSHVYWYRQLPEEGLKFMVYLQKENIIDESGMPKERFSAEFPKEGPSILRIQQVVRGDSAAYFCASSPSQGALSNYGYTFGSGTRLTVV.

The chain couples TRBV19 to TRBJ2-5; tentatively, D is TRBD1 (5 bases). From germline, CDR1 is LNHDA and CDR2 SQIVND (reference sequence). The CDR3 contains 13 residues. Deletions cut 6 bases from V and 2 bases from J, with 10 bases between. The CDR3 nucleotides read TGTGCCAGTAGGCAGACAGTTCAAGAGACCCAGTACTTC. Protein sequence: CASRQTVQETQYF.

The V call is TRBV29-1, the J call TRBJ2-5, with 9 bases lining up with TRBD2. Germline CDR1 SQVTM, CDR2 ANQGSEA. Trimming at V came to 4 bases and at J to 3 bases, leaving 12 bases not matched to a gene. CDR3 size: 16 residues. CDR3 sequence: CSVANPAPSGKETQYF. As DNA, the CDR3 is TGCAGCGTTGCAAATCCAGCCCCTAGCGGGAAAGAGACCCAGTACTTC.

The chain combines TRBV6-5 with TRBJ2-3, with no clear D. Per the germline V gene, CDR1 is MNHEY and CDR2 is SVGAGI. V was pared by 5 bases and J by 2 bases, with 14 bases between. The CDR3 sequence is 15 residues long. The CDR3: CASSLRLGFTDTQYF. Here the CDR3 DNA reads TGTGCCAGCAGTCTAAGACTGGGTTTCACAGATACGCAGTATTTT.

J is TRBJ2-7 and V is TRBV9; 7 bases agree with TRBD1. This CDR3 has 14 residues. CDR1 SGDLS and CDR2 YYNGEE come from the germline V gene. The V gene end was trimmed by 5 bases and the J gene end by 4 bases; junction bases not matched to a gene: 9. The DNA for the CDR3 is TGTGCCAGCAGTTCTACAGGGGCGGGTTACGAGCAGTACTTC. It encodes CASSSTGAGYEQYF.

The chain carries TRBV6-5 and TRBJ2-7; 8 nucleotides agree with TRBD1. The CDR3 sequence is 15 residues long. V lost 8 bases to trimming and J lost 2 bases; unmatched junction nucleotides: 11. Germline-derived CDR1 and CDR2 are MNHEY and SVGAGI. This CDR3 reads CASRPGQVLPYEQYF. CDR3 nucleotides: TGTGCCAGCCGGCCGGGACAGGTCCTTCCCTACGAGCAGTACTTC.

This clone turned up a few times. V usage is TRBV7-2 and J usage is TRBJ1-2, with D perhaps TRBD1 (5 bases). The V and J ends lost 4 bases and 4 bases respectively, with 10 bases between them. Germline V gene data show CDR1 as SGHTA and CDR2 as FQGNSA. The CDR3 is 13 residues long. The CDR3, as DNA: TGTGCCAGCAGCTCCCCCGACAGCTATGGCTACACCTTC. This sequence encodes CASSSPDSYGYTF.

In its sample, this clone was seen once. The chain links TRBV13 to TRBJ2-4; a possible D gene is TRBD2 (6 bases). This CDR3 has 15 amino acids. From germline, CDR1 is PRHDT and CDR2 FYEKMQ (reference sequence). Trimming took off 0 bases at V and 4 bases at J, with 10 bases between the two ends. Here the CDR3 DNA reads TGTGCCAGCAGCTTAGGCCTGGGGGGAAAAAACATTCAGTACTTC. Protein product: CASSLGLGGKNIQYF.

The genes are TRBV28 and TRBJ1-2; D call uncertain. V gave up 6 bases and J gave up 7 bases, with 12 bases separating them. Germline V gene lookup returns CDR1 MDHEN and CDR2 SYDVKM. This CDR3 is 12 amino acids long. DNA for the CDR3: TGTGCCAGCAGAAGACCAGCGGGTGGCTACACCTTC. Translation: CASRRPAGGYTF.

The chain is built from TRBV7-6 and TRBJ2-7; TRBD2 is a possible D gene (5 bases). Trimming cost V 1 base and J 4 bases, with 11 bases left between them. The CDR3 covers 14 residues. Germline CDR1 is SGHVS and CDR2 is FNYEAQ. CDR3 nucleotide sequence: TGTGCCAGCAGCTTAGAAATTCGGGGATACGAGCAGTACTTC. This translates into CASSLEIRGYEQYF.

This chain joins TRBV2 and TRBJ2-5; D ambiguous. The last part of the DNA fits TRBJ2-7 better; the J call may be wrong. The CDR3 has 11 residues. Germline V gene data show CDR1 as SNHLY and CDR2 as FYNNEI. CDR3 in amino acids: CASSEVYEQYF. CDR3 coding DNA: TGTGCCAGCAGTGAAGTCTACGAGCAGTACTTC.

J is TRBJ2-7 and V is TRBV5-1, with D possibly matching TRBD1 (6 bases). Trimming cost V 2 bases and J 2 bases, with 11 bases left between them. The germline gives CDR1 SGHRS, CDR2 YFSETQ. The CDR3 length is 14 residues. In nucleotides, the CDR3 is TGCGCCAGCAGCTTATCAGGGGACCCCTACGAGCAGTACTTC. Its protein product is CASSLSGDPYEQYF.

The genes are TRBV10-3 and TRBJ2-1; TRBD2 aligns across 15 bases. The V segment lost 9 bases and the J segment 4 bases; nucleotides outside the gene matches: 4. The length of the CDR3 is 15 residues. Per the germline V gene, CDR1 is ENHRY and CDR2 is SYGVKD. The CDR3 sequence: CAIRTSGGAYNEQFF. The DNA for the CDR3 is TGTGCCATACGGACTAGCGGGGGGGCGTACAATGAGCAGTTCTTC.

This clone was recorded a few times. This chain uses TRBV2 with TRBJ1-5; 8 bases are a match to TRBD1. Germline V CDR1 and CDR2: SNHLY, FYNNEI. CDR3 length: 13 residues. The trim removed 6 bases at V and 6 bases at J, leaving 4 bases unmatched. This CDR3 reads CASSDRGGQPQHF. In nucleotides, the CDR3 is TGTGCCAGCAGCGACAGGGGCGGTCAGCCCCAGCATTTT.

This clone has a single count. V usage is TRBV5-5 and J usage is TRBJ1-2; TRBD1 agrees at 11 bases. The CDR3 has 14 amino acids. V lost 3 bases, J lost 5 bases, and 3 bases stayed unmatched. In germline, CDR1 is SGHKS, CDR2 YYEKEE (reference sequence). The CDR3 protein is CASSSGTGGYGYTF. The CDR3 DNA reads TGTGCCAGCAGCTCCGGGACAGGGGGTTATGGCTACACCTTC. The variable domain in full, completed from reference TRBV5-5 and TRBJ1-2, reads DAGVTQSPTHLIKTRGQQVTLRCSPISGHKSVSWYQQVLGQGPQFIFQYYEKEERGRGNFPDRFSARQFPNYSSELNVNALLLGDSALYLCASSSGTGGYGYTFGSGTRLTVV.

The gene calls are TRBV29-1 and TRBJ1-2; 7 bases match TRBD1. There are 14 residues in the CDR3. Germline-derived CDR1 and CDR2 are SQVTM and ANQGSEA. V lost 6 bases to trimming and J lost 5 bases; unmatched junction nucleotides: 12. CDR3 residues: CSVTIRTGGYGYTF. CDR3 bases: TGCAGCGTCACCATCAGGACAGGCGGGTATGGCTACACCTTC.

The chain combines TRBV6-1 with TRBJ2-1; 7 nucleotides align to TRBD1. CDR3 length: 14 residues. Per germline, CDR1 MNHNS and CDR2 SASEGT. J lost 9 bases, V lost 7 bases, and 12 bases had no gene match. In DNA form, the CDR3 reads TGTGCCAGCATGACAGGGTACGCCGTGGGTGAGCAGTTCTTC. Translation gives CASMTGYAVGEQFF.